The text below deals with one TCR beta chain. Its antigen is unknown. The entry originates in a study of T cell responses to AZD1222 COVID-19 vaccine. Whole-study context: It was second doses at about 4 or about 12 weeks that were pooled.

Libraries were prepared by immunoSEQ multiplex PCR; TCRdb keeps only in-frame clonotypes and omits some of them. In the table there are some 140,000 clones, approximately 90% of which are singletons. Overall study results and limits: Repertoires were collected only later (after the peak T cell response had occurred). The donors showed a predominance of white British ancestry and of females, with possible underestimation of clonal diversity. In the spike-specific TCR repertoire, nearly half reportedly target unmutated variant regions.

CDR1 and CDR2 (germline): SGDLS, YYNGEE. The CDR3 is made up of 15 amino acids. Deletions cut 5 bases from V and 0 bases from J, with 12 bases between. The chain links TRBV9 to TRBJ1-5; D is possibly TRBD1 (6 bases). This TCR was recovered from an adult in good health. This material consisted of peripheral blood, taken on day 0 of AZD1222 vaccination. In nucleotides, the CDR3 is TGTGCCAGCAGTCAAACAGGGAATAGCAATCAGCCCCAGCATTTT. This gives the protein CASSQTGNSNQPQHF.